This TCR beta chain appears in the sequencing data of a study of cytomegalovirus exposure and HLA in healthy donors. Both 60 Vbeta primers and 13 Jbeta primers went into the PCR. Profiled with immunoSEQ multiplex PCR; TCRdb holds only in-frame clones, not every one. The sample yields 170,000 or so clones, around 80% seen once. Broader study findings: Cytomegalovirus association was listed for about 150 TCR beta chains.

These donors, healthy bone marrow donors, were studied. A remark on this clone: Antigen unknown.

What was sequenced was PBMCs. The receptor was derived from a woman aged 30 to 39 in good health and CMV-seropositive.

CDR3 nucleotides: TGTGCCAGCAGTTTCGACAGTTCCTATGGCTACACCTTC. Protein: CASSFDSSYGYTF. The chain employs TRBV27 and TRBJ1-2; possible D gene TRBD1, 5 bases. The CDR3 runs 13 residues. V dropped 3 bases and J dropped 4 bases, with 9 bases sitting between them. Germline assignment: CDR1 MNHEY and CDR2 SMNVEV (reference sequence).